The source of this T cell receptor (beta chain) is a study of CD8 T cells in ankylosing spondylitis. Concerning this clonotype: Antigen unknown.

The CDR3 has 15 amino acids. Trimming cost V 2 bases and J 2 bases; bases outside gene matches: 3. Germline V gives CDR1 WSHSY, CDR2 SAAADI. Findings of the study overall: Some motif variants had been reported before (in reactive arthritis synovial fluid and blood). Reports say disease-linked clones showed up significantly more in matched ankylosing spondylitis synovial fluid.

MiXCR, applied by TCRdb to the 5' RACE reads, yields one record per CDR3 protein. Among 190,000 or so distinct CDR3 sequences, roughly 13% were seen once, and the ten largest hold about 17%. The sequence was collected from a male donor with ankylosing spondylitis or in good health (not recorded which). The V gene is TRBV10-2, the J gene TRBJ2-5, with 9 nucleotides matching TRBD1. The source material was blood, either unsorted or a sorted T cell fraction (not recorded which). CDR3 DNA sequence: TGCGCCAGCAGTGAGGGACAGGGGACTCAAGAGACCCAGTACTTC. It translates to CASSEGQGTQETQYF.